A selection of T cell receptor beta chains follows, all from one sample in a study of T cell responses to AZD1222 COVID-19 vaccine. Profiling relied on immunoSEQ multiplex PCR, and the TCRdb table lists in-frame clones only, not all of them. The sample includes about 100,000 clones, roughly 86% of them seen just once. Sequenced material: peripheral blood, taken on day 0 of MenACWY control vaccination. The receptors here all came from an adult in good health. The CDR3 runs from the conserved cysteine through the conserved F or W. Fields, in order: CDR3 length, V gene, clone size, CDR3 protein. Some rows have no size entry. The others give once, few or many, or a class for an expanded clone.

15 | TRBV10-3 | few | CAISLDGAFNQPQHF
12 | TRBV12-5 | - | CASGLEVGEQYF
14 | TRBV5-8 | - | CASSLGGSDRELFF
15 | TRBV3-1/TRBV3-2 | - | CASSPRGGAYYGYTF
14 | TRBV6-5 | - | CASSYRQVDYEQYF
12 | TRBV7-2 | - | CASSGTNQPQHF
16 | TRBV18 | - | CASSPESIRGNTEAFF
12 | TRBV12-3/TRBV12-4 | - | CASSFGHGELFF
17 | TRBV4-1 | - | CASSRGLAGGPGGELFF
13 | TRBV11-3 | - | CASSLNQLGEQYF
15 | TRBV18 | - | CASSPRDRAADTQYF
13 | TRBV29-1 | - | CSVGKGGSTEAFF
15 | TRBV4-1 | - | CASSQSGTEDEKLFF
15 | TRBV12-5 | - | CASGLVKRVWQPQHF
15 | TRBV7-2 | - | CASTWTSGGPNEQFF
17 | TRBV15 | - | CATSRSLNRGRSGEAFF
15 | TRBV2 | few | CASSEALLVVYGYTF
14 | TRBV4-1 | - | CASSPGQGNSPLHF
15 | TRBV3-1/TRBV3-2 | - | CASSHSFQVTDTQYF
15 | TRBV28 | - | CASSFSSPKNTEAFF
14 | TRBV29-1 | - | CSVRQGMDNYEQYF
13 | TRBV12-3/TRBV12-4 | few | CASSPDREETQYF
17 | TRBV5-1 | few | CASAGDRAIYFYNEQFF
14 | TRBV10-3 | - | CAISGAGTVYGYTF
14 | TRBV27 | - | CASRHDYGNQPQHF
14 | TRBV5-1 | - | CASSLTGGTYEQYF
13 | TRBV6-5 | - | CASSGTANQPQHF
15 | TRBV9 | - | CASSVGVADNSPLHF
13 | TRBV19 | - | CASHPGEHIGYTF
13 | TRBV6-5 | - | CASSLAGTDTQYF
13 | TRBV12-3/TRBV12-4 | - | CASSPGQRETQYF
15 | TRBV28 | - | CASSDWTGKNTEAFF
12 | TRBV29-1 | - | CSVPTEVSEAFF
14 | TRBV5-1 | - | CASSAGQGAYGYTF
14 | TRBV5-1 | - | CASSLGTVNYEQYF
20 | TRBV23-1 | - | CASSQYLDRGWKRDRSEQYF
15 | TRBV10-3 | - | CAISGGFHGSNTIYF
14 | TRBV10-2 | - | CASSYSRDREKLFF
15 | TRBV9 | - | CASSVDAGRTSPLHF
14 | TRBV5-8 | - | CASSYPSRGTEAFF
15 | TRBV11-2 | - | CASSLNQGTDYGYTF
13 | TRBV10-1 | - | CASSESGAGELFF
14 | TRBV30 | - | CAWRRAANTGELFF
14 | TRBV4-3 | - | CASSQVPRTGELFF
15 | TRBV28 | - | CASIPGGNSNQPQHF
12 | TRBV10-3 | once | CAITQGTEKLFF
13 | TRBV5-1 | - | CASSNPTGNTIYF
15 | TRBV7-2 | - | CASSSQVGGGNTIYF
16 | TRBV18 | - | CASSQGSPLMNTEAFF
15 | TRBV10-3 | - | CAISPAGGPGDTQYF
15 | TRBV7-2 | - | CASSFDRDSDYGYTF
14 | TRBV7-8 | - | CASSLHPGSETQYF
15 | TRBV27 | - | CASSSLGAGEHVQYF
12 | TRBV6-1 | - | CASSDSNQPQHF